The entry that follows covers one T cell receptor (beta chain) sequence. Its antigen is unidentified. The data were obtained in a study of shared clonotypes between healthy human individuals. The CDR3 runs 16 residues. The V gene end was trimmed by 3 bases and the J gene end by 5 bases; junction bases not matched to a gene: 11. Germline CDR1 reads MNHEY; CDR2 reads SMNVEV (reference sequence). Data came from immunoSEQ multiplex PCR; TCRdb stores just in-frame clones and leaves some out. The table records about 2.1 million clones, about 94% of them present only once. Naive CD8 populations comprised CD45RO-negative cells positively selected for CCR7, excluding terminally differentiated effector memory CD45RA+ cells. Study-wide points: A handful of donors had roughly 5.2% of their naive CD4 clonotypes in common.

The receptor's source is a man younger than 35 in good health. Some clones in this sample may be carry-over from other donors' samples. The V and J genes are TRBV27 and TRBJ2-7; 9 bases are a match to TRBD1. Specimen: naive CD8+ T cells from PBMCs. CDR3 sequence (DNA): TGTGCCAGCAGTTTTGGCTCCGGGACAGGGAAGGACGAGCAGTACTTC. The encoded protein is CASSFGSGTGKDEQYF.